Following are 9 T cell receptor beta chains from one sample sequenced in a study of T cell responses to AZD1222 COVID-19 vaccine. The repertoire was sequenced with immunoSEQ multiplex PCR; TCRdb's copy has only in-frame clones and lacks some. This sample has 120,000 to 150,000 clones, with about 90% found just once. The material sequenced was peripheral blood, taken on day 0 of AZD1222 vaccination. The receptors come from an adult in good health.

The chain is built from TRBV5-5 and TRBJ2-7; 10 bases are a match to TRBD1. The CDR3 has 15 amino acids. The germline V gene has CDR1 SGHKS and CDR2 YYEKEE (reference sequence). Trimming removed 3 bases from V and 5 bases from J; junction bases left unmatched: 8. The CDR3 coding sequence is TGTGCCAGCAGCTCACTGGGACAGGGGACGAACGAGCAGTACTTC. This gives the protein CASSSLGQGTNEQYF.

The chain carries TRBV6-2 or TRBV6-3 and TRBJ2-1, with D possibly being TRBD1 or TRBD2 (6 bases each). V shed 4 bases and J shed 5 bases, with 15 bases lying between them. Germline CDR1 MNHEY, CDR2 SVGEGT. This CDR3 spans 15 amino acids. The CDR3 loop reads CASSSLGGKNNEQFF. CDR3 sequence (DNA): TGTGCCAGCAGTTCCCTCGGGGGCAAGAACAATGAGCAGTTCTTC.

This chain links TRBV3-1 (or the pseudogene TRBV3-2) with TRBJ2-2, with D unclear. The CDR3 totals 14 residues. Germline-derived CDR1 and CDR2 are LGHDT and YNNKEL (reference sequence). The V gene lost 0 bases and the J gene lost 5 bases, with 7 bases spanning the gap. The CDR3 is CASSQDVVTGELFF. The CDR3 nucleotides read TGTGCCAGCAGCCAAGATGTGGTGACCGGGGAGCTGTTTTTT.

The V gene is TRBV6-5, the J gene TRBJ1-6; possible D gene TRBD1, 5 bases. CDR3 length: 13 amino acids. CDR1 MNHEY and CDR2 SVGAGI come from the germline V gene. Trimming left V 9 bases short and J 6 bases short, with 12 bases between. The CDR3: CASTGPINSPLHF. CDR3 nucleotides: TGTGCCAGTACGGGACCGATTAATTCACCCCTCCACTTT.

This clone was picked up a small number of times. The chain recombines TRBV7-3 with TRBJ1-1; D is unresolved. Germline loops: CDR1 SGHTA, CDR2 FQGTGA. Trimming stripped 1 base from V and 0 bases from J, with 9 bases between. The CDR3 sequence is 15 residues long. The CDR3 nucleotides read TGTGCCAGCAGCTTAAATGGGAGATTGAACACTGAAGCTTTCTTT. This encodes CASSLNGRLNTEAFF.

The chain employs TRBV11-1 and TRBJ2-5; 10 bases map to TRBD1. CDR3 length equals 16 residues. The V gene's germline CDR1 is SGHAT and CDR2 FQDESV (reference sequence). The ends lost 5 bases at V and 1 base at J; junction bases unmatched: 7. In nucleotides, the CDR3 is TGTGCCAGCAGCCCCGGACAGGGGGGACTCCAAGAGACCCAGTACTTC. This translates into CASSPGQGGLQETQYF.

In nucleotides, the CDR3 is TGTGCCAGCAGCTCGACCCAGGGGATCGGGGATGGCTACACCTTC. This sequence encodes CASSSTQGIGDGYTF. The chain has TRBV7-9 and TRBJ1-2, with a tentative D call TRBD1 (6 bases). The ends were cut back, 4 bases at V and 6 bases at J, with 18 bases in the middle. Germline V CDR1 and CDR2: SEHNR, FQNEAQ (reference sequence). The CDR3 is 15 amino acids.

The chain links TRBV27 to TRBJ2-5; weak D call: TRBD2 (6 bases). The CDR3 runs 13 residues. Trimming removed 6 bases from V and 5 bases from J, with 13 bases in between. Looked up from germline, CDR1 is MNHEY and CDR2 is SMNVEV (reference sequence). Here the CDR3 DNA reads TGTGCCAGCAGCCCCGTAGGGAGGGAGACCCAGTACTTC. It yields the protein CASSPVGRETQYF.

The chain has TRBV7-2 and TRBJ2-7, with 7 bases lining up with TRBD1. Germline CDR1 is SGHTA and CDR2 is FQGNSA. The V and J ends lost 4 bases and 3 bases, in that order; junction bases with no gene match: 12. This CDR3 has 16 amino acids. CDR3 sequence (DNA): TGTGCCAGCAGCTCGAGTGGGGGACAGAGACTCTACGAGCAGTACTTC. It codes for CASSSSGGQRLYEQYF.